This paragraph covers one T cell receptor (beta chain) sequence. It has no known antigen specificity. No base quality information exists; no much larger clone differs at one position. The sample has other DNA sequences that encode this CDR3 too. The germline V gene sets CDR1 to SNHLY and CDR2 to FYNNEI. V is shortened by 0 bases, J by 5 bases, and the region joining them spans 4 bases. Including cysteine and phenylalanine, the CDR3 has 12 amino acids. Only the CDR3 portion is preserved as DNA: 36 bases, with reading frame beginning at the first base. The entire isolated RNA was reverse transcribed using the High Capacity cDNA Reverse Transcription Kit, and thus expressed TCRB transcripts were sequenced. Naive, central memory and regulatory T cell samples underwent deep immunoSEQ sequencing, averaging about 3.57 million total reads per sample. After sorted cells were lysed in RLT buffer, RNA was extracted with DNase-treated RNeasy Micro or Mini kits, with the choice depending on cell number. Each cell subset was processed on its own to prevent cross-contamination, while patient and healthy donor samples were processed together. TCRB sequences were amplified from cDNA with the immunoSEQ multiplex PCR, producing 87-bp fragments spanning the CDR3 region. Sequencing of the amplicons was performed on the Illumina HiSeq platform. In the authors' own workflow: PCR bias was corrected computationally using synthetic template baselines, and reads within Hamming distance 2 were collapsed, with unmergeable singletons discarded. Reads were aligned against IMGT so that V, D and J genes, CDR3 length and insertions or deletions at six rearrangement sites could be assigned. Clonotype counts were normalized to sorted cell number within each subset before computing true diversity and Gini coefficients with the tcR R package. The overlap coefficient, calculated on TCRB nucleotide sequences, was used to quantify repertoire sharing. As a proxy for the pre-selection repertoire, out-of-frame TCRB sequences from naive cells were analyzed. TCRdb mirrors the immuneACCESS table, restricted to in-frame sequences. Some clones are absent from its copies; in checked studies, under half trace to an unresolved V gene, and the reason for the others is unknown. V and J calls and clone size are given by that table; D and trimming were obtained from the DNA. The sample table shows 400,000 to 500,000 clones, and about 15% are seen once. About 0.034% of the sample lies in the top ten.

The data were taken from a study of beta chain features in type 1 diabetes listed by TCRdb under 2018. Regarding the research as a whole: Mean age, gender distribution, total cell number and subset yield did not differ between patients and healthy donors. A total of approximately 100,000,000 sorted cells were examined across all samples, and the number of cells per subset was strongly correlated with RNA yield. The study compared the TCRB repertoires of sorted circulating CD4+ T cell subsets in recently diagnosed type 1 diabetes patients with those in matched healthy donors. Regulatory and stem cell-like memory subsets were isolated from only 8 patients and about 8 healthy donors, whereas naive and central memory subsets came from all 30 or so donors.

The research as a whole found: Only small numbers of individuals were included in the HLA sub-analyses, which left unresolved whether HLA type had any influence on TCRB rearrangement. PCR may preferentially amplify shorter templates, but because patient and control samples were amplified and corrected together, any resulting skew would affect both groups equally. Because cDNA rather than genomic DNA was sequenced, highly expressing activated cells could have been over-represented, although no difference in activation and CD3 levels was found between groups. In all four CD4+ subsets, TCRB CDR3 length was moderately but significantly shorter in type 1 diabetes patients. Patients with type 1 diabetes made fewer insertions and deleted more nucleotides at VDJ recombination sites, implying thymic rearrangement abnormalities. Naive, central memory and regulatory TCRB repertoires appeared to be more similar among patients than among healthy donors.

Each donor gave one peripheral blood draw, around 0.12 L on average, collected into heparinised tubes. Naive, central memory, regulatory and stem cell-like memory CD4+ T cells were sorted on a BD FACSAria II using a panel including CD45RO, CCR7, CD25, CD127, CD95 and CD27. A purity above 95% was achieved for all sorted populations. PBMCs were isolated right away by Lymphoprep density gradient centrifugation and were stained directly, without culture. Samples were stained and sorted in pairs, with one healthy donor and one patient per experiment, so that batch effects were minimized. This sequence was found in a man under 40 in good health. The specimen sequenced was naive CD4+ T cells from blood. This specimen's cell subset or site label, per the study, means: true naive CD4+ T cells. The rearranged segments are TRBV2 and TRBJ2-5; no D gene can be assigned with confidence. The CDR3 loop reads CASSEARETQYF. The nucleotide sequence reads TGTGCCAGCAGTGAAGCGAGGGAGACCCAGTACTTC.